These 30 T cell receptor beta chains were all obtained from the same sample, sequenced in a study of T cells in Graves' hyperthyroidism and ophthalmopathy. RNA transcripts provided the source from which TCR beta CDR3 regions were amplified. HTBI primers were employed in a first-round RT-PCR of the TCR CDR3. Each CDR3 protein gets one entry after TCRdb re-called the multiplex PCR reads with MiXCR. Among approximately 380,000 distinct CDR3 sequences, more than 12% were seen once, and the ten largest hold 25% to 30%. The specimen was blood. Every receptor here comes from a man aged 45 to 65 with Graves' ophthalmopathy.

This clonotype was seen a handful of times. The chain employs TRBV15 and TRBJ2-5, with TRBD1 matching 10 bases. V was clipped by 4 bases and J by 5 bases; unmatched bases: 7. There are 15 residues in the CDR3. CDR1 is LNHNV and CDR2 is YYDKDF in the germline V gene (reference sequence). The CDR3 coding sequence is TGTGCCACCAGCATATGGACAGGGGGAGCGGAGACCCAGTACTTC. Protein sequence: CATSIWTGGAETQYF.

This clonotype was found a few times. This clone may be a read error of a much larger clone one base away. The V gene is TRBV28, the J gene TRBJ2-3; 7 bases map to TRBD2. Trimming at V came to 4 bases and at J to 6 bases, leaving 16 bases not matched to a gene. This CDR3 region has 17 residues. Germline CDR1 and CDR2: MDHEN and SYDVKM. CDR3 in DNA: TGTGCCAGCAGTTCCGCGAGGTGGGGGGAGGGTTCGGATACGCAGTATTTT. This codes for CASSSARWGEGSDTQYF. Full variable domain (outside the CDR3, taken from reference TRBV28 and TRBJ2-3): DVKVTQSSRYLVKRTGEKVFLECVQDMDHENMFWYRQDPGLGLRLIYFSYDVKMKEKGDIPEGYSVSREKKERFSLILESASTNQTSMYLCASSSARWGEGSDTQYFGPGTRLTVL.

This clonotype was observed many times. The chain couples TRBV29-1 to TRBJ2-5; either TRBD1 or TRBD2 may supply D (5 bases each). Per germline, CDR1 SQVTM and CDR2 ANQGSEA. This CDR3 has 16 residues. V lost 4 bases and J 4 bases, leaving 22 bases between the germline ends. CDR3 bases: TGCAGCGTTGCATCTACCGGGGAGACAGTCGGAGAGACCCAGTACTTC. Protein product: CSVASTGETVGETQYF.

This clonotype showed up many times. The chain joins TRBV11-2 to TRBJ2-7; perhaps D is TRBD1 or TRBD2 (5 bases each). V gave up 2 bases and J gave up 1 base, with 15 bases separating them. This CDR3 has 16 residues. Per the germline V gene, CDR1 is SGHAT and CDR2 is FQNNGV. The CDR3 bases are TGTGCCAGCAGCTTAAGGTGGGGGACGGCTTCCTACGAGCAGTACTTC. Protein product: CASSLRWGTASYEQYF.

This clonotype was seen only a few times. The chain uses TRBV24-1 and TRBJ2-7; D remains ambiguous. Trimming took 4 bases from V and 1 from J, leaving 10 bases between them. Germline values: CDR1 KGHDR, CDR2 SFDVKD. This CDR3 is built from 14 residues. This CDR3 reads CATSDMERSYEQYF. In DNA form, the CDR3 reads TGTGCCACCAGTGACATGGAGCGATCCTACGAGCAGTACTTC.

Ten or more counts support this clonotype. The J gene is TRBJ2-5, the V gene TRBV27; TRBD2 matches 15 bases. The CDR3 runs 16 residues. After removal of 5 bases from V and 1 base from J, the junction contained 2 bases not matched to a gene. Per germline, CDR1 MNHEY and CDR2 SMNVEV (reference sequence). CDR3 amino acids: CASSVGLAGGQETQYF. In DNA form, the CDR3 reads TGTGCCAGCAGTGTGGGACTAGCGGGAGGCCAAGAGACCCAGTACTTC.

In its sample, this clonotype was seen many times. J is TRBJ2-2 and V is TRBV18; D possibly corresponds to TRBD1 (5 bases). CDR3 length: 16 residues. Trimming stripped 2 bases from V and 0 bases from J, with 10 bases between. Germline assignment: CDR1 KGHSH and CDR2 LQKENI. Here the CDR3 reads CASSPKGQTNTGELFF. CDR3 in DNA: TGTGCCAGCTCACCAAAAGGACAAACGAACACCGGGGAGCTGTTTTTT.

The gene calls are TRBV18 and TRBJ2-6; D remains unclear. The germline V gene encodes CDR1 KGHSH and CDR2 LQKENI. There are 16 residues in the CDR3. V lost 2 bases and J lost 4, with 12 bases in between. In DNA, the CDR3 is TGTGCCAGCTCACCATTAGTAGGCTCCGGGGCCAACGTCCTGACTTTC. It is translated as CASSPLVGSGANVLTF.

This chain uses TRBV6-1 with TRBJ1-1; weak D call: TRBD1 (5 bases). V lost 4 bases to trimming and J lost 0 bases, with 9 bases between them. The CDR3 has 14 amino acids. CDR1 and CDR2 from the germline V gene are MNHNS and SASEGT. The chain's CDR3 is CASSGGEMNTEAFF. The CDR3 DNA is TGTGCCAGCAGTGGGGGGGAGATGAACACTGAAGCTTTCTTT.

About this clonotype: As the CDR3 is not closed by the conserved phenylalanine or tryptophan, this likely results from a read error. CDR3: CASSLARGQNSPLHL. The CDR3 DNA follows: TGTGCCAGCAGCTTAGCGCGGGGACAGAATTCACCCCTCCACCTT. The chain carries TRBV7-6 and TRBJ1-6; 7 bases agree with TRBD1. Germline V gives CDR1 SGHVS, CDR2 FNYEAQ. Losses at the gene ends were 0 bases for V and 7 bases for J; bases not matched to a gene: 3. CDR3 length equals 15 residues.

This clonotype was seen repeatedly, ten times or more. The chain combines TRBV20-1 with TRBJ2-1; TRBD2 aligns across 8 bases. The CDR3 has 17 amino acids. Germline loops: CDR1 DFQATT, CDR2 SNEGSKA (reference sequence). V gave up 0 bases and J gave up 3 bases; unmatched junction bases: 10. The CDR3: CSARDLPAGGHYNEQFF. CDR3 in DNA: TGCAGTGCTAGAGATCTTCCGGCGGGAGGTCACTACAATGAGCAGTTCTTC.

The chain carries TRBV19 and TRBJ2-2; D gene uncertain. V was trimmed by 7 bases and J by 10 bases, leaving 13 bases between them. The CDR3 sequence is 12 residues long. Germline V gene data show CDR1 as LNHDA and CDR2 as SQIVND (reference sequence). CDR3 amino acids: CASNKLGLELFF. The CDR3 DNA reads as TGTGCCAGTAATAAGCTAGGGTTGGAGCTGTTTTTT.

This clonotype has just a few counts. The CDR3 DNA follows: TGCAGTGCTAGAGAGGTCACAGGAGCCTATAATTCACCCCTCCACTTT. Its translation: CSAREVTGAYNSPLHF. The V gene is TRBV20-1, the J gene TRBJ1-6; D possibly corresponds to TRBD1 (5 bases). This CDR3 is built from 16 residues. The V gene's germline CDR1 is DFQATT and CDR2 SNEGSKA (reference sequence). Trimming shortened V by 0 bases and J by 2 bases, and 11 bases separated the two germline ends.

The V gene is TRBV19, the J gene TRBJ2-2; TRBD2 might be the D (6 bases). There are 16 residues in the CDR3. CDR1 LNHDA and CDR2 SQIVND come from the germline V gene (reference sequence). Trimming pared 5 bases from V and 7 bases from J, leaving 20 bases between. CDR3 bases: TGTGCCAGTAGTCCGAGGGAGGTGGGTGGTGTCGGGGAGCTGTTTTTT. Translation gives CASSPREVGGVGELFF. Drawing the rest from reference TRBV19 and TRBJ2-2, the complete variable domain is DGGITQSPKYLFRKEGQNVTLSCEQNLNHDAMYWYRQDPGQGLRLIYYSQIVNDFQKGDIAEGYSVSREKKESFPLTVTSAQKNPTAFYLCASSPREVGGVGELFFGEGSRLTVL.

This clonotype was recorded at least ten times. V gene TRBV20-1 combines with J gene TRBJ2-3; no firm D call. Germline V CDR1 and CDR2: DFQATT, SNEGSKA (reference sequence). The CDR3 consists of 14 residues. The V gene lost 3 bases and the J gene lost 0 bases, with 10 bases spanning the gap. In DNA, the CDR3 is TGCAGTGCTAGCGAGAGAACTAGCACAGATACGCAGTATTTT. Its protein product is CSASERTSTDTQYF.

This clonotype has a count of ten or more. The gene calls are TRBV20-1 and TRBJ2-7, with D possibly matching TRBD1 (5 bases). Trimming took off 6 bases at V and 4 bases at J, with 16 bases between the two ends. The germline gives CDR1 DFQATT, CDR2 SNEGSKA (reference sequence). CDR3 length: 13 amino acids. The CDR3 sequence is CSAPGQFSYEQYF. CDR3 sequence (DNA): TGCAGTGCCCCAGGGCAGTTCTCATACGAGCAGTACTTC.

In its sample, this clonotype was seen a few times. J is TRBJ2-3 and V is TRBV6-5; 9 positions match TRBD2. Trimming took 0 bases from V and 1 from J; bases not matched to a gene: 8. Germline lookup yields CDR1 MNHEY and CDR2 SVGAGI. CDR3 size: 18 residues. The CDR3 reads CASSYSPAGGARTDTQYF. DNA for the CDR3: TGTGCCAGCAGTTACTCGCCCGCGGGAGGGGCCCGCACAGATACGCAGTATTTT.

There are many counts of this clonotype. This chain connects TRBV5-1 to TRBJ2-7, with 8 nucleotides matching TRBD2. The CDR3 is 14 amino acids. Germline CDR1 SGHRS, CDR2 YFSETQ. Germline trimming cut 3 bases from V and 5 bases from J; bases unmatched to any gene: 7. In DNA form, the CDR3 reads TGCGCCAGCAGCTCCCTAGGGCGGGAGGACGAGCAGTACTTC. This translates into CASSSLGREDEQYF.

This clonotype was seen a handful of times. The chain links TRBV5-1 to TRBJ1-1; 7 nucleotides align to TRBD1. Trimming at V came to 7 bases and at J to 5 bases, leaving 11 bases not matched to a gene. CDR1 SGHRS and CDR2 YFSETQ come from the germline V gene. The length of the CDR3 is 14 residues. The CDR3 protein is CASLEEGAGTEAFF. CDR3 DNA: TGCGCCAGCCTCGAAGAGGGGGCAGGGACTGAAGCTTTCTTT.

This clonotype came up many times. The genes are TRBV4-1 and TRBJ1-1; D not resolved. Germline CDR1 and CDR2: MGHRA and YSYEKL. Trimming stripped 2 bases from V and 2 bases from J, with 12 bases between. CDR3 length: 15 residues. CDR3 in DNA: TGCGCCAGCAGCCAAACCACCGGGAAAAACACTGAAGCTTTCTTT. Residues: CASSQTTGKNTEAFF.

This clonotype showed up just a few times. V usage is TRBV29-1 and J usage is TRBJ2-7; D possibly corresponds to TRBD2 (6 bases). Germline CDR1 and CDR2: SQVTM and ANQGSEA. V lost 4 bases, J lost 7 bases, and 17 bases lay in between. The CDR3 runs to 13 residues. CDR3 sequence reads: CSVGLEGIEEQYF. For the CDR3, the DNA is TGCAGCGTTGGGTTGGAGGGAATCGAAGAGCAGTACTTC.

In its sample, this clonotype was seen many times. V gene TRBV28 combines with J gene TRBJ1-1; no firm D call. Deletions cut 2 bases from V and 4 bases from J, with 8 bases between. Germline loops: CDR1 MDHEN, CDR2 SYDVKM. The CDR3 runs to 13 residues. The CDR3, as DNA: TGTGCCAGCAGTTTACGGCCAACCACTGAAGCTTTCTTT. Its protein product is CASSLRPTTEAFF.

Many counts were recorded for this clonotype. The chain recombines TRBV29-1 with TRBJ1-2; maybe TRBD1 (6 bases). Looked up from germline, CDR1 is SQVTM and CDR2 is ANQGSEA. This CDR3 is built from 11 residues. V was clipped by 4 bases and J by 4 bases, with 7 bases between them. The DNA for the CDR3 is TGCAGCGTTGGACAGGTCTATGGCTACACCTTC. Protein sequence: CSVGQVYGYTF.

This clonotype was detected ten times or more. The chain carries TRBV18 and TRBJ1-1; D remains ambiguous. CDR3 length: 13 residues. The germline V gene has CDR1 KGHSH and CDR2 LQKENI. Trimming cost V 6 bases and J 0 bases, with 8 bases left between them. The CDR3 sequence: CASSPGMNTEAFF. The CDR3 DNA is TGTGCCAGCTCCCCGGGGATGAACACTGAAGCTTTCTTT.

J is TRBJ1-1 and V is TRBV29-1; possibly TRBD1 for D (5 bases). The CDR3 consists of 12 residues. In germline, CDR1 is SQVTM, CDR2 ANQGSEA. The V end was cut by 7 bases, the J end by 8 bases, with 17 bases between. CDR3 in DNA: TGCAGCGCAAAGGGGTCCCGAGGGGAAGCTTTCTTT. Translated, it gives CSAKGSRGEAFF.

This clonotype was recorded a few times. This sequence joins TRBV7-2 and TRBJ2-7; TRBD2 is a possible D gene (5 bases). CDR1 SGHTA and CDR2 FQGNSA come from the germline V gene. This CDR3 contains 17 residues. The V gene lost 5 bases and the J gene lost 0 bases, with 20 bases spanning the gap. CDR3 amino acids: CASSPVGAAWGSYEQYF. The CDR3 coding sequence is TGTGCCAGCAGCCCCGTAGGAGCGGCCTGGGGCTCCTACGAGCAGTACTTC.

V is TRBV15 and J is TRBJ2-2; D is unresolved. Per germline, CDR1 LNHNV and CDR2 YYDKDF (reference sequence). The CDR3 extends over 15 amino acids. V gave up 5 bases and J gave up 3 bases, with 13 bases separating them. DNA for the CDR3: TGTGCCACCAGCGGTACAAACAGCGACACCGGGGAGCTGTTTTTT. Translating it yields CATSGTNSDTGELFF.

Of note for this clonotype: A read error may be the cause here, since a much bigger clone is one base away. The chain joins TRBV2 to TRBJ2-7; D perhaps matches TRBD2 (6 bases). The germline V gene encodes CDR1 SNHLY and CDR2 FYNNEI. Deletions cut 7 bases from V and 4 bases from J, with 17 bases between. The CDR3 contains 14 residues. As DNA, the CDR3 is TGTGCCAGCAAAGGGACTGGCCTAAGGTACGAGCAGTACTTC. This translates into CASKGTGLRYEQYF.

The V call is TRBV7-6, the J call TRBJ2-2; no firm D call. Trimming pared 7 bases from V and 1 base from J, leaving 13 bases between. Looked up from germline, CDR1 is SGHVS and CDR2 is FNYEAQ. This CDR3 is 15 amino acids long. CDR3 sequence reads: CASTQMVGNTGELFF. CDR3 DNA sequence: TGTGCCAGCACCCAGATGGTGGGGAACACCGGGGAGCTGTTTTTT. Drawing the rest from reference TRBV7-6 and TRBJ2-2, the complete variable domain is GAGVSQSPRYKVTKRGQDVALRCDPISGHVSLYWYRQALGQGPEFLTYFNYEAQQDKSGLPNDRFSAERPEGSISTLTIQRTEQRDSAMYRCASTQMVGNTGELFFGEGSRLTVL.

This clonotype has at least ten counts. The chain recombines TRBV30 with TRBJ2-1; D is tentatively TRBD1 or TRBD2 (5 bases each). Germline CDR1 is GTSNPN and CDR2 is SVGIG (reference sequence). Deletions cut 3 bases from V and 9 bases from J, with 12 bases between. This CDR3 has 12 residues. The DNA for the CDR3 is TGTGCCTGGAGCGAAGGGGCGGGTGAGCAGTTCTTC. Its protein is CAWSEGAGEQFF.